This TCR beta chain stems from a study of T cell responses to AZD1222 COVID-19 vaccine. Study summary: Samples with a second dose at about 4 or about 12 weeks were pooled together. General study results and limits: Reports indicate that nearly half of spike-specific TCRs are directed at unmutated variant regions. The donor cohort was predominantly white British with a female majority, and clonal diversity may have been underestimated. Across the whole spike, CD4 TCRs peaked at regions 160-218 and 743-854.

Germline CDR1 is LNHDA and CDR2 is SQIVND (reference sequence). The CDR3 loop spans 15 amino acids. Unmatched junction bases numbered 3, after V lost 1 base and J lost 4 bases. Of note for this clone: The antigen is undetermined.

Sequencing used immunoSEQ multiplex PCR; TCRdb keeps in-frame clones, though not all of them. Among 200,000 or so clones listed, around 93% were seen once. The sequencing here drew on peripheral blood, taken on day 0 of AZD1222 vaccination. V and J are TRBV19 and TRBJ2-3; TRBD2 aligns across 9 bases. The sequence was collected from an adult in good health. CDR3 sequence: CASSIASGNADTQYF. The DNA for the CDR3 is TGTGCCAGTAGTATAGCTAGCGGGAATGCAGATACGCAGTATTTT. The variable domain in full, completed from reference TRBV19 and TRBJ2-3, reads DGGITQSPKYLFRKEGQNVTLSCEQNLNHDAMYWYRQDPGQGLRLIYYSQIVNDFQKGDIAEGYSVSREKKESFPLTVTSAQKNPTAFYLCASSIASGNADTQYFGPGTRLTVL.